The subject of this entry is one T cell receptor (beta chain). What it binds is not known. CDR1 and CDR2 (germline): LGHNA, YNFKEQ. V was cut by 0 bases and J by 8 bases, with 11 bases left in between. This CDR3 is built from 14 residues. The data are from a study of shared clonotypes between healthy human individuals. Sequencing used immunoSEQ multiplex PCR; TCRdb keeps in-frame clones, though not all of them. Of about 2.1 million clones listed, 85% to 95% are singletons. Broader study findings: Few donors restricted represented genetic and exposure-history diversity. Rarefaction curves obtained for sorted subsets showed sequencing incomplete despite large depth.

Positively selected for CCR7, the CD45RO-negative cells used as naive CD8 cells excluded terminally differentiated effector memory CD45RA+ cells. This TCR derives from a man aged 18 to 30 in good health. Some clones in this sample may be carry-over from other donors' samples. The V call is TRBV4-2, the J call TRBJ2-1, with D tentatively TRBD2 (6 bases). Sequenced input: naive CD8+ T cells from PBMCs. The CDR3 DNA reads TGTGCCAGCAGCCAAGAACAGTGGGACTATGAGCAGTTCTTC. Amino acid sequence: CASSQEQWDYEQFF.